This T cell receptor (beta chain) was sequenced in a study of cytomegalovirus exposure and HLA in healthy donors. General study findings and limits: In terms of immune exposure information, only CMV serostatus was available.

Researchers ran the PCR with 60 Vbeta and 13 Jbeta primers. The method was immunoSEQ multiplex PCR; TCRdb's version includes in-frame clones alone and lacks a portion of them. The table has under 250,000 clones, around three quarters seen once. The V gene lost 3 bases and the J gene lost 4 bases, with 15 bases spanning the gap. This CDR3 is built from 15 residues. Germline CDR1 is LNHDA and CDR2 is SQIVND (reference sequence). As regards this clone: The antigen remains undetermined.

The receptor was isolated from a man aged 30-40 years in good health and CMV-seronegative. The sequencing input was PBMCs. The V gene is TRBV19, the J gene TRBJ1-1; possible D gene TRBD1, 5 bases. This chain's CDR3 is CASSILGREGTEAFF. The CDR3 bases are TGTGCCAGTAGTATCCTAGGCAGGGAGGGCACTGAAGCTTTCTTT.